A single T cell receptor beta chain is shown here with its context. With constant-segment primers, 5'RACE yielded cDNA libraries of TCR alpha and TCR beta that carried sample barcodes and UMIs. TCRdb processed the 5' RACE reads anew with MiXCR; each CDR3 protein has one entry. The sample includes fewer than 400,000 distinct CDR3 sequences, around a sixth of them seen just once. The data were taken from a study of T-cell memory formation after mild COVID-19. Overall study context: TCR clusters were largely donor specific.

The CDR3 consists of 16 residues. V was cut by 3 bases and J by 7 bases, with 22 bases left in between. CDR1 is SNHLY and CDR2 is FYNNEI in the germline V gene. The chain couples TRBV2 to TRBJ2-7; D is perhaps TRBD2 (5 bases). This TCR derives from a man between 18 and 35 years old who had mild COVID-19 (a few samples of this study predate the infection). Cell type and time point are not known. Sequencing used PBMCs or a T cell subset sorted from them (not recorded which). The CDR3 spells CASSDWSGLTEREQYF. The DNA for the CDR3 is TGTGCCAGCAGTGACTGGTCTGGGTTGACGGAGCGGGAGCAGTACTTC.